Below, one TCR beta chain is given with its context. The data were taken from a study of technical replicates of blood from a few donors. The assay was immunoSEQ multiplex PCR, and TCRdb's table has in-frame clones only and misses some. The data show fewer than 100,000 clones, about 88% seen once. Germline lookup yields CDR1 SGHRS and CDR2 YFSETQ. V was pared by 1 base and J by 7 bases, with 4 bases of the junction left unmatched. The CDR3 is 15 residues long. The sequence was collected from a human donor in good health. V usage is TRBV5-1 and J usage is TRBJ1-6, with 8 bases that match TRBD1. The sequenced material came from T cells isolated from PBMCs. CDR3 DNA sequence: TGCGCCAGCAGCTTGACAGGGGGAGGGAATTCACCCCTCCACTTT. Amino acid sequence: CASSLTGGGNSPLHF. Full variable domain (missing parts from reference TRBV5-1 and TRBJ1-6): KAGVTQTPRYLIKTRGQQVTLSCSPISGHRSVSWYQQTPGQGLQFLFEYFSETQRNKGNFPGRFSGRQFSNSRSEMNVSTLELGDSALYLCASSLTGGGNSPLHFGNGTRLTVT.